These T cell receptor beta chains were read from a single sample in a study of Graves' ophthalmopathy and Graves' hyperthyroidism. TCRdb used MiXCR to reprocess the multiplex PCR reads, holding one entry per CDR3 protein. The table has 200,000 to 300,000 distinct CDR3 sequences, around 45% seen once. Sequencing input: peripheral blood. These TCRs come from an adult man with Graves' ophthalmopathy. The CDR3 runs from the conserved cysteine through the conserved F or W. A D gene is named only where the DNA matches it firmly. Clone size is not always given. Where it is, it says once, few, many or a class for expanded clones.

TRBV12-3/TRBV12-4	-	-	TRBJ2-7	TGTGCCAGCAGTTTAAAGGACTACGAGCAGTACTTC	CASSLKDYEQYF
TRBV6-1	-	few	TRBJ1-4	TGTGCCAGCAGTGTAACTAATGAAAAACTGTTTTTT	CASSVTNEKLFF
TRBV29-1	TRBD1	-	TRBJ1-2	TGCAGCGTTACAGGGGAAGAATTCTATGGCTACACCTTC	CSVTGEEFYGYTF
TRBV12-3/TRBV12-4	TRBD1	-	TRBJ2-7	TGTGCCAGCAGAGGACAGGGCAATTCCTACGAGCAGTACTTC	CASRGQGNSYEQYF
TRBV29-1	-	few	TRBJ1-2	TGCAGCGTGGGGGGAGATTCTAACTATGGCTACACCTTC	CSVGGDSNYGYTF
TRBV3-1	TRBD1	-	TRBJ1-6	TGTGCCAGCAGCCCGGGACAGGCTAATTCACCCCTCCACTTT	CASSPGQANSPLHF
TRBV10-2	TRBD1	many	TRBJ1-5	TGCGCCAGCATGATGACAGGGGACGGTCAGCCCCAGCATTTT	CASMMTGDGQPQHF
TRBV6-2/TRBV6-3	-	-	TRBJ2-7	TGTGCCAGCAGGGGAGCATACGAGCAGTACTTC	CASRGAYEQYF
TRBV7-3	-	-	TRBJ1-5	TGTGCCAGCAGCTTGGAGGATCAGCCCCAGCATTTT	CASSLEDQPQHF
TRBV7-2	-	-	TRBJ1-4	TGTGCCAGCAGTTTGGGTCGGGATGAAAAACTGTTTTTT	CASSLGRDEKLFF
TRBV20-1	-	-	TRBJ1-2	TGCAGTGCTAGTCCCCTCCAAGGGTATGGCTACACCTTC	CSASPLQGYGYTF
TRBV7-6	-	few	TRBJ2-2	TGTGCCAGCAGCTCCGATTCAGGGGTCGCGGGCAACACCGGGGAGCTGTTTTTT	CASSSDSGVAGNTGELFF
TRBV4-1	-	-	TRBJ2-5	TGCGCCAGCAGCCAAGATCCCTCGAAAGGGGAGACCCAGTACTTC	CASSQDPSKGETQYF
TRBV7-8	-	many	TRBJ1-2	TGTGCCAGCAGACCTACGCGACAGGTGGTTGGTGATGGCTACACCTTC	CASRPTRQVVGDGYTF
TRBV6-5	TRBD1	few	TRBJ1-3	TGTGCCAGCAGTTACTCTCGGACAGGGGGTTACACCATATATTTT	CASSYSRTGGYTIYF
TRBV7-6	-	few	TRBJ2-5	TGTGCCAGCAGCACTCTAGGAGCGGCCCAAGAGACCCAGTACTTC	CASSTLGAAQETQYF
TRBV5-1	TRBD2	-	TRBJ2-7	TGCGCCAGCAGCCCGTCTGCGGGAGGGGTGTATTACGAGCAGTACTTC	CASSPSAGGVYYEQYF
TRBV5-1	-	few	TRBJ2-7	TGTGCCAGTAGTTGGGACCGAACCTACGAGCAGTACTTC	CASSWDRTYEQYF
TRBV4-3	TRBD1	once	TRBJ2-2	TGCGCCAGCAGCCAGGTGACCGGGACAGGGGGCACCGGGGAGCTGTTTTTT	CASSQVTGTGGTGELFF
TRBV2	-	many	TRBJ1-2	TGTGCCAGCAGTCTCTACAGCGCAAACTATGGCTACACCTTC	CASSLYSANYGYTF
TRBV20-1	TRBD1	-	TRBJ2-7	TGCAGTGCTAGAGCCGTACCGGGACAGGCCTACGAGCAGTACTTC	CSARAVPGQAYEQYF
TRBV7-2	TRBD1	-	TRBJ1-2	TGTGCCAGCAGCTTAGGGGACAGCCGAAACTATGGCTACACCTTC	CASSLGDSRNYGYTF
TRBV29-1	TRBD1	many	TRBJ2-7	TGCAGCGTTGAACAGGGGGCCACCTACGAGCAGTACTTC	CSVEQGATYEQYF
TRBV11-3	-	few	TRBJ2-2	TGTGCCAGCAGCTTAGTCGGTGGCAGGAACACCGGGGAGCTGTTTTTT	CASSLVGGRNTGELFF
TRBV7-2	TRBD2	few	TRBJ2-5	TGTGCCAGCAGCCCGGTGGGGCGGGGGGGCGGAGAGACCCAGTACTTC	CASSPVGRGGGETQYF
TRBV20-1	TRBD2	few	TRBJ2-5	TGCAGTGCTAGGGATAGCGGGAGGGAGGAGACCCAGTACTTC	CSARDSGREETQYF
TRBV20-1	-	-	TRBJ2-7	TGCAGTGCTAGAGACCCGGGCGAGCAGTACTTC	CSARDPGEQYF
TRBV10-3	-	-	TRBJ1-2	TGTGCCAGCGGTTTACAGGGAACCTATGGCTACACCTTC	CASGLQGTYGYTF
TRBV20-1	-	few	TRBJ2-7	TGCAGTGTTCCACGGTGGTCCTACGAGCAGTACTTC	CSVPRWSYEQYF
TRBV7-2	-	-	TRBJ2-2	TGTGCCAGCAGCCCTCCCTTTATGGCCGGGGAGCTGTTTTTT	CASSPPFMAGELFF
TRBV28	TRBD2	many	TRBJ2-7	TGTGCCAGCAGTCTCAGCGGGGGCAGTTATATTAAGTACTTC	CASSLSGGSYIKYF
TRBV7-9	TRBD1	few	TRBJ1-2	TGTGCCAGCAGCTTATACCCCCCGAAGGACAGGGGCTATGGCTACACCTTC	CASSLYPPKDRGYGYTF
TRBV7-9	TRBD1	-	TRBJ2-5	TGTGCCAGCAGCTTATTGGGCTACAGGGGGCGAAGAGAGACCCAGTACTTC	CASSLLGYRGRRETQYF
TRBV12-3/TRBV12-4	TRBD1	-	TRBJ1-2	TGTGCCAGCAGTTCGGACAGGGGCTCCGCCTATGGCTACACCTTC	CASSSDRGSAYGYTF
TRBV24-1	-	-	TRBJ2-3	TGTGCCACCAGTGACCGGAGACGGGGCCTGACGTATTTT	CATSDRRRGLTYF
TRBV12-3/TRBV12-4	-	many	TRBJ1-2	TGTGCCAGCAGCCTGGACAGCAGGGACTATGGCTACACCTTC	CASSLDSRDYGYTF
TRBV5-1	-	-	TRBJ1-1	TGCGCCAGCAGCCAGGGCCCGACAAACACTGAAGCTTTCTTT	CASSQGPTNTEAFF
TRBV10-3	-	-	TRBJ1-2	TGTGCCAGCAGCCAAGATGTACAGACTAACTATGGCTACACCTTC	CASSQDVQTNYGYTF
TRBV10-3	-	-	TRBJ2-7	TGTGCCATCAGTGTAGGATCCTCCTACGAGCAGTACTTC	CAISVGSSYEQYF
TRBV7-2	-	-	TRBJ1-5	TGCGCCAGCAGCTTGGAGGGAGAGCAGCCCCAGCATTTT	CASSLEGEQPQHF
TRBV29-1	-	many	TRBJ2-7	TGCAGCGTTTACGGGTCCTACGAGCAGTACTTC	CSVYGSYEQYF
TRBV12-3/TRBV12-4	-	-	TRBJ2-6	TGTGCCAGCACCGGATCGGGTCTACCGCGCTCTGGGGCCAACGTCCTGACTTTC	CASTGSGLPRSGANVLTF
TRBV7-9	TRBD1	few	TRBJ1-5	TGTGCCAGCAGCTTCTCAGGGGGCGGTCAGCCCCAGCATTTT	CASSFSGGGQPQHF
TRBV11-2	-	-	TRBJ2-7	TGTGCCAGTCGGGACGGCGTTAAAAACGAGCAGTACTTC	CASRDGVKNEQYF
TRBV5-8	TRBD1	few	TRBJ1-2	TGTGCCAGCAGCTTGGCCAACAGGGGGCCCGGCTACACCTTC	CASSLANRGPGYTF
TRBV9	-	-	TRBJ1-6	TGTGCCAGCAGCTCCTTCGGGGTAATCAATTCACCCCTCCACTTT	CASSSFGVINSPLHF
TRBV20-1	-	many	TRBJ1-1	TGCAGTGCTAGCGGAGACGCTCGGAACACTGAAGCTTTCTTT	CSASGDARNTEAFF
TRBV7-3	-	-	TRBJ1-1	TGTGCCAGCAGCCTGATGGAGAACACTGGAGCTTTCTTT	CASSLMENTGAFF
TRBV20-1	-	many	TRBJ1-5	TGCAGTGCTAGAGAAGGAGATCAGCCCCAGCATTTT	CSAREGDQPQHF